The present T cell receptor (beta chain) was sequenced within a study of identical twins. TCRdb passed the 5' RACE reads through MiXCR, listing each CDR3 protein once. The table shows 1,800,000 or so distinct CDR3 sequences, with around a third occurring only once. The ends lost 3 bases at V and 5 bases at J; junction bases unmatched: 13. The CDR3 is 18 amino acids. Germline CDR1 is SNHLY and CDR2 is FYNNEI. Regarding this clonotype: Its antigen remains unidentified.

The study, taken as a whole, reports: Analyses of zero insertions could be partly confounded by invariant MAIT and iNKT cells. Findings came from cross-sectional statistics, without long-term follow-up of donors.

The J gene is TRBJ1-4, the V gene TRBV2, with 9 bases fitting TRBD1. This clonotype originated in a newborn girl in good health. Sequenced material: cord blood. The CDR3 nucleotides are TGTGCCAGCAGTGACGGACAGGGGACCCCAAGTTCAAATGAAAAACTGTTTTTT. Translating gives CASSDGQGTPSSNEKLFF.